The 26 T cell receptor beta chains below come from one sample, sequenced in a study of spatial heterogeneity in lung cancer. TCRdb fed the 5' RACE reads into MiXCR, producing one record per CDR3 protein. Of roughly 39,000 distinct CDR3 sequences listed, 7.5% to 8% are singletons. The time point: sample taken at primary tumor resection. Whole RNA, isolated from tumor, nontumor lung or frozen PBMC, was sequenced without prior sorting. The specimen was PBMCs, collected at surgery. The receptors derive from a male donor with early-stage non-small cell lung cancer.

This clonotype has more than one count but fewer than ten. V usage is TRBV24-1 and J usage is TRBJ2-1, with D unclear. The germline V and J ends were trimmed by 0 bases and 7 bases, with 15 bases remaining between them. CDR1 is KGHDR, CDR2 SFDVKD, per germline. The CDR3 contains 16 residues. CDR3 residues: CATSDLQTGFGNEQFF. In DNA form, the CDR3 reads TGTGCCACCAGTGATTTGCAGACCGGATTTGGGAATGAGCAGTTCTTC.

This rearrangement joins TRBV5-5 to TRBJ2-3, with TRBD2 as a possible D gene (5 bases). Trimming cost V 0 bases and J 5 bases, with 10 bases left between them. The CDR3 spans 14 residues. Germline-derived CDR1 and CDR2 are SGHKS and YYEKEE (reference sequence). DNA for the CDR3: TGTGCCAGCAGCTTGGAGTCTAGCCGAGATACGCAGTATTTT. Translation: CASSLESSRDTQYF. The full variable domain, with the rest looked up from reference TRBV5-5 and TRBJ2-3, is DAGVTQSPTHLIKTRGQQVTLRCSPISGHKSVSWYQQVLGQGPQFIFQYYEKEERGRGNFPDRFSARQFPNYSSELNVNALLLGDSALYLCASSLESSRDTQYFGPGTRLTVL.

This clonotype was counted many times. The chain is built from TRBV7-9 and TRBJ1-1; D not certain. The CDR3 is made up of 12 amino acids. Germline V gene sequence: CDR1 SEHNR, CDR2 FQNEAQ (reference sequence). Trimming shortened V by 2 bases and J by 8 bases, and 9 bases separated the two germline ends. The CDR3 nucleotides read TGTGCCAGCAGCTTACCTGGTTTGGAAGCTTTCTTT. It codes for CASSLPGLEAFF.

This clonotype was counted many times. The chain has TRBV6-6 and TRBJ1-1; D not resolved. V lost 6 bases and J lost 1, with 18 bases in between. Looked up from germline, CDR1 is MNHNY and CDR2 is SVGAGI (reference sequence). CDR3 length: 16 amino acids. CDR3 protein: CASSPDWGNWNTEAFF. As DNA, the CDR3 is TGTGCCAGCAGCCCCGATTGGGGAAACTGGAACACTGAAGCTTTCTTT.

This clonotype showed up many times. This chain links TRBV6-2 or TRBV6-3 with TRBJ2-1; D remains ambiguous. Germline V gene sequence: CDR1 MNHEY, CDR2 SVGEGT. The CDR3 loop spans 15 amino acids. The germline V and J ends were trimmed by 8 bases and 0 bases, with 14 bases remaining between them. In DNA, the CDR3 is TGTGCCAGCGATAAGGGCGAGAACTCCTACAATGAGCAGTTCTTC. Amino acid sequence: CASDKGENSYNEQFF.

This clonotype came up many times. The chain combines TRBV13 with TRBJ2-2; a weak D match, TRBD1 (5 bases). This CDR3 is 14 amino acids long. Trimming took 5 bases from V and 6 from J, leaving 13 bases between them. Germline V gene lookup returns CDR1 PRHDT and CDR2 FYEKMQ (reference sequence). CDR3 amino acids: CASSPRIGAGELFF. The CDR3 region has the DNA TGTGCCAGCAGCCCACGAATAGGGGCCGGGGAGCTGTTTTTT.

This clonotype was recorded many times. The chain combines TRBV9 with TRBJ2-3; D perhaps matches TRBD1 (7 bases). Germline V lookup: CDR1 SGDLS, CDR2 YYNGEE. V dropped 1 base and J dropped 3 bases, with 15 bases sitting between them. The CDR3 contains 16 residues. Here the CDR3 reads CASSVPSTGRTDTQYF. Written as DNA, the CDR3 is TGTGCCAGCAGCGTACCCTCGACAGGGAGGACAGATACGCAGTATTTT.

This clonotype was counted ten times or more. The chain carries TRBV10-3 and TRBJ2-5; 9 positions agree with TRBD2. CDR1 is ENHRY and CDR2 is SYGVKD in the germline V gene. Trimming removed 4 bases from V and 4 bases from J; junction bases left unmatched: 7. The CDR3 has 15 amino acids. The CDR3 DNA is TGTGCCATCAGTGTCGCGACTAGCGGTCCAGAGACCCAGTACTTC. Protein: CAISVATSGPETQYF.

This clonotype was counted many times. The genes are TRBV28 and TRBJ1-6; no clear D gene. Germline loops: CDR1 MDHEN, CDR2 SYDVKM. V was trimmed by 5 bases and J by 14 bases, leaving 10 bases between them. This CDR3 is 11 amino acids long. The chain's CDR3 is CASSIQRTLHF. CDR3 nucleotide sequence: TGTGCCAGCAGTATACAGAGAACCCTCCACTTT. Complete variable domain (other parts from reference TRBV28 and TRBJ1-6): DVKVTQSSRYLVKRTGEKVFLECVQDMDHENMFWYRQDPGLGLRLIYFSYDVKMKEKGDIPEGYSVSREKKERFSLILESASTNQTSMYLCASSIQRTLHFGNGTRLTVT.

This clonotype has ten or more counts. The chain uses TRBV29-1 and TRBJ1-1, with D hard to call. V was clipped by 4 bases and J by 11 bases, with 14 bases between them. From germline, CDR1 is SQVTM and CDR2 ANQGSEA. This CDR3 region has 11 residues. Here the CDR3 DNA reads TGCAGCGTTGTCGGGATGGCTGGTGCTTTCTTT. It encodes CSVVGMAGAFF. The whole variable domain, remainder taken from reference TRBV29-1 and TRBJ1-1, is SAVISQKPSRDICQRGTSLTIQCQVDSQVTMMFWYRQQPGQSLTLIATANQGSEATYESGFVIDKFPISRPNLTFSTLTVSNMSPEDSSIYLCSVVGMAGAFFGQGTRLTVV.

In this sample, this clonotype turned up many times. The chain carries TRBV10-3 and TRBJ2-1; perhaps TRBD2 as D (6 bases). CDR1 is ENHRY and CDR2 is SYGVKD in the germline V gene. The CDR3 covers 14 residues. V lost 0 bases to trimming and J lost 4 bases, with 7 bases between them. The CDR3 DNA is TGTGCCATCAGTGAGTCGGGGACTTACAATGAGCAGTTCTTC. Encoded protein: CAISESGTYNEQFF.

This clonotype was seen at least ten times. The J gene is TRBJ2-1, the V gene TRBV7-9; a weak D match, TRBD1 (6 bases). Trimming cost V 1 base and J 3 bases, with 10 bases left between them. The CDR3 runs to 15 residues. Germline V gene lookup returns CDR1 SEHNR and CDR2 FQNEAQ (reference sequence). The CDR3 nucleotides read TGTGCCAGCAGCTTAGTCGGGACACACTACAATGAGCAGTTCTTC. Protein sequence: CASSLVGTHYNEQFF.

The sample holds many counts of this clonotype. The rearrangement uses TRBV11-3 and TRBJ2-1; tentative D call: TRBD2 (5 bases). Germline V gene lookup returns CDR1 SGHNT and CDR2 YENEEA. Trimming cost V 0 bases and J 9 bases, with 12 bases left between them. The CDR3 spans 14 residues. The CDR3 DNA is TGTGCCAGCAGCTTAGATATACTAGGAGGTGAGCAGTTCTTC. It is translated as CASSLDILGGEQFF.

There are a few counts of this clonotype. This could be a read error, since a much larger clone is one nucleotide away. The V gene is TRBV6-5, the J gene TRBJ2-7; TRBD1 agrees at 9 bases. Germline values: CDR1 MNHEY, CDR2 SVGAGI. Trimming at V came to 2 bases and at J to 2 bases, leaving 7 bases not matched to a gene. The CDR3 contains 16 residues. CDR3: CASSYARTGEAYEQYF. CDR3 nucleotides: TGTGCCAGCAGTTACGCCCGGACAGGGGAAGCCTACGAGCAGTACTTC.

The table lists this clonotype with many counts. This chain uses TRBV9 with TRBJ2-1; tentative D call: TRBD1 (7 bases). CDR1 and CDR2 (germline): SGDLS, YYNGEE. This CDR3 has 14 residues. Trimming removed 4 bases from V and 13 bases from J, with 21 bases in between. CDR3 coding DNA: TGTGCCAGCAGCCCGAGGGGCAGGGGGGACCGCCAGTTCTTC. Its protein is CASSPRGRGDRQFF. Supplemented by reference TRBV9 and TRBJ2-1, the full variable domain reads DSGVTQTPKHLITATGQRVTLRCSPRSGDLSVYWYQQSLDQGLQFLIQYYNGEERAKGNILERFSAQQFPDLHSELNLSSLELGDSALYFCASSPRGRGDRQFFGPGTRLTVL.

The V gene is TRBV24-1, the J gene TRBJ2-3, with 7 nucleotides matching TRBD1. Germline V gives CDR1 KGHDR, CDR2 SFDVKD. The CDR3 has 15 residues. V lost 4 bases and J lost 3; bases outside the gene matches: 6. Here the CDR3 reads CATSDSTGRTDTQYF. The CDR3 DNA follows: TGTGCCACCAGTGACTCGACAGGGCGGACAGATACGCAGTATTTT.

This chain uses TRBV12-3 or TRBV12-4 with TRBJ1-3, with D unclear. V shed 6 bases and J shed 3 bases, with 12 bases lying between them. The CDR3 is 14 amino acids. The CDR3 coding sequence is TGTGCCAGCAGCTATAGACCCTTTGGAAACACCATATATTTT. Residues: CASSYRPFGNTIYF.

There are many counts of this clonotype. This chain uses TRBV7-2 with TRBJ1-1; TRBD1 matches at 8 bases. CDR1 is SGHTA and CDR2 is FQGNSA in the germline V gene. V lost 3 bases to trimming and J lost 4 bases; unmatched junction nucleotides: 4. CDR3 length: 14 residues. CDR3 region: CASSFDRGGTEAFF. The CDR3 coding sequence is TGTGCCAGCAGCTTTGACAGGGGCGGCACTGAAGCTTTCTTT. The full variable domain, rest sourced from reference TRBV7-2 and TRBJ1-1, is GAGVSQSPSNKVTEKGKDVELRCDPISGHTALYWYRQSLGQGLEFLIYFQGNSAPDKSGLPSDRFSAERTGGSVSTLTIQRTQQEDSAVYLCASSFDRGGTEAFFGQGTRLTVV.

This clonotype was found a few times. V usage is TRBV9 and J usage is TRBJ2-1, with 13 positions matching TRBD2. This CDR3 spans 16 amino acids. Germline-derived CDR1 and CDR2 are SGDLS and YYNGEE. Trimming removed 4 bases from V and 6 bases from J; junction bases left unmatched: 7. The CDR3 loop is CASSPAGTSGINEQFF. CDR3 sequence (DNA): TGTGCCAGCAGCCCCGCGGGGACTAGCGGGATCAATGAGCAGTTCTTC.

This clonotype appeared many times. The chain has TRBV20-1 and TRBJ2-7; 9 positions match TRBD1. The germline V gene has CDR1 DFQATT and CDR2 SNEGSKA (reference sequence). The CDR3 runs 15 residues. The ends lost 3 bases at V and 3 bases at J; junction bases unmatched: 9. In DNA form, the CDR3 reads TGCAGTGCTAGGCCCGGGACAGGGCCCTTCTACGAGCAGTACTTC. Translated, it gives CSARPGTGPFYEQYF.

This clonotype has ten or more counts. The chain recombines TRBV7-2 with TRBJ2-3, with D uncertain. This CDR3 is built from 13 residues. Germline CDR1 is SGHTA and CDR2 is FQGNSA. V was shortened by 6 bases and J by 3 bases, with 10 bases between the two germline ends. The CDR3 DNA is TGTGCCAGCAGGGAGAGTAGGACAGATACGCAGTATTTT. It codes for CASRESRTDTQYF.

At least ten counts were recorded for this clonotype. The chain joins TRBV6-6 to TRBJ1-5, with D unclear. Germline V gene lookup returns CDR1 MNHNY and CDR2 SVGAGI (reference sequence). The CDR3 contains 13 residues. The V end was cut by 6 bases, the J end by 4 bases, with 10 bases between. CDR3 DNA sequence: TGTGCCAGCAGCGCGGCGGAGAATCAGCCCCAGCATTTT. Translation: CASSAAENQPQHF.

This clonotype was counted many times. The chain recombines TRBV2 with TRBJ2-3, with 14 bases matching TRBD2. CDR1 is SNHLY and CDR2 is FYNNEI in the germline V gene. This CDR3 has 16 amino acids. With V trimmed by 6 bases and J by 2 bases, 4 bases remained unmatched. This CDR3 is CASRGTSGGPTDTQYF. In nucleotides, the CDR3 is TGTGCCAGCAGAGGGACTAGCGGGGGCCCCACAGATACGCAGTATTTT.

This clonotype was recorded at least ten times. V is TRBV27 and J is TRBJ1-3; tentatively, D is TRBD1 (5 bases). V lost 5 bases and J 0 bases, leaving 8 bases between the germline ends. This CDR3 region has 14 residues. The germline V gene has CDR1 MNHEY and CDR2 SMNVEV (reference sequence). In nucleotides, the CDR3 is TGTGCCAGCAGTCGGGGGAGCTCTGGAAACACCATATATTTT. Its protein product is CASSRGSSGNTIYF.

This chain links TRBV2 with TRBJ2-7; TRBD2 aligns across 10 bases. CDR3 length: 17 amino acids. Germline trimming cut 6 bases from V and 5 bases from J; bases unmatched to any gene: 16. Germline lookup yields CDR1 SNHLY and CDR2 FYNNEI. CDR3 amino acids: CASSLTPSSGTSDEQYF. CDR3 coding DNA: TGTGCCAGCAGCCTAACACCGTCCTCCGGGACTAGCGACGAGCAGTACTTC.

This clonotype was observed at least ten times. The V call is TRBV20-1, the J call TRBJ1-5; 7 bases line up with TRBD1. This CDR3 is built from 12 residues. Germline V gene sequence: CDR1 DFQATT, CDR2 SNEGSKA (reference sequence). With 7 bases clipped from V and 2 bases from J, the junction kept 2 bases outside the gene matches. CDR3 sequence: CSVQGGNQPQHF. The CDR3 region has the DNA TGCAGTGTTCAGGGGGGCAATCAGCCCCAGCATTTT.